The source of this T cell receptor (beta chain) is a study of human T cells and chemical hapten exposure. As for the study in general: Sensitizing treatment utilized 2% DPC over a roughly 2 cm by roughly 2 cm portion of upper inner arm skin.

TCRdb re-called the RACE reads through MiXCR, storing one row per CDR3 protein. The sample consists of 35,000 to 50,000 distinct CDR3 sequences, over 9.5% of them appearing once. This clonotype was seen a handful of times. Regarding time point: pre-sensitization, week 0. As for treatment: therapeutic diphenylcyclopropenone sensitization with weekly scalp DPC. This TCR was sampled from a man between 25 and 39 years old with alopecia areata. Some clones in this sample may be carry-over from other donors' samples. The sequenced sample was whole blood, obtained in connection with sensitization to the hapten diphenylcyclopropenone (DPC).

The CDR3 DNA is TGTGCCAGCAGTTACTCGGAACTAGTCGTGCAGTATTTT. Amino acid sequence: CASSYSELVVQYF. V usage is TRBV6-2 or TRBV6-3 and J usage is TRBJ2-3; the D gene is possibly TRBD2 (5 bases). Germline lookup yields CDR1 MNHEY and CDR2 SVGEGT. Trimming shortened V by 0 bases and J by 11 bases, and 12 bases separated the two germline ends. The CDR3 length is 13 residues.